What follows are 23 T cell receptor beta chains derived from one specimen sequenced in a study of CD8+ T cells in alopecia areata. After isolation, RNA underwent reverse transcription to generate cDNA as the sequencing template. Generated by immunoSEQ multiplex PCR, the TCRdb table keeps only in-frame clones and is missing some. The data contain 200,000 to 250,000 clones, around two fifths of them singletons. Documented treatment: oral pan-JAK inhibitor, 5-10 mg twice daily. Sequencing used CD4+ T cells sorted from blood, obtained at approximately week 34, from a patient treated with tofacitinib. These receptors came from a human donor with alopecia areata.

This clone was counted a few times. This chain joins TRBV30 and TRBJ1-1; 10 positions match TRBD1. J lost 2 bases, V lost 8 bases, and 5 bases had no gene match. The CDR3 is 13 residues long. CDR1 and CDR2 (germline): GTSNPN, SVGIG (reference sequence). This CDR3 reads CAGLTGGNTEAFF. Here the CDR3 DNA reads TGTGCCGGACTGACAGGGGGCAACACTGAAGCTTTCTTT.

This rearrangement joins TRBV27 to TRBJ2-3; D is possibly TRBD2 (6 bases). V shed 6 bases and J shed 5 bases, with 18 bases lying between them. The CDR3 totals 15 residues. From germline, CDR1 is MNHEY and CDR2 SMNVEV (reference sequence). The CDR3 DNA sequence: TGTGCCAGCAGGCGCCTTCGGGAGTTGGAAGATACGCAGTATTTT. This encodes CASRRLRELEDTQYF.

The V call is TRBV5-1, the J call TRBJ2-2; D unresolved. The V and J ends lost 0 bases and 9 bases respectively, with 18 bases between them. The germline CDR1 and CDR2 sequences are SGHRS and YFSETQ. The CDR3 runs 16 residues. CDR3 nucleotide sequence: TGCGCCAGCAGCTTGGCCTCTCTTTCAGTGGCGCGGGAGCTGTTTTTT. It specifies CASSLASLSVARELFF.

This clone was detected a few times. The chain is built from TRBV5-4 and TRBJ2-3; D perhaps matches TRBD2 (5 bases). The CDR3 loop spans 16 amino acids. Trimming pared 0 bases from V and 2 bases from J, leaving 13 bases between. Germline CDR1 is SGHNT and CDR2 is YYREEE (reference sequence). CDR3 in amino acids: CASSLAVTGDTDTQYF. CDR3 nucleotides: TGTGCCAGCAGCTTGGCCGTGACCGGGGACACAGATACGCAGTATTTT.

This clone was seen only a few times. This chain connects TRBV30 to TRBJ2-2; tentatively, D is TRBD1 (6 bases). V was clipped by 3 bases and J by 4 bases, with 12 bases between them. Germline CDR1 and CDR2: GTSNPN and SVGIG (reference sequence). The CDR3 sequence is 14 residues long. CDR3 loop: CAWRHREVTGELFF. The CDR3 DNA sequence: TGTGCCTGGAGACACAGGGAAGTCACCGGGGAGCTGTTTTTT.

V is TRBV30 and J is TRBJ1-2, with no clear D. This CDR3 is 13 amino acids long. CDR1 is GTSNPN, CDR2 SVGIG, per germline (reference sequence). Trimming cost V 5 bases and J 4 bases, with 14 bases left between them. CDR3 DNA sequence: TGTGCCTGGCGGCGGGGAGAAGTCTATGGCTACACCTTC. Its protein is CAWRRGEVYGYTF.

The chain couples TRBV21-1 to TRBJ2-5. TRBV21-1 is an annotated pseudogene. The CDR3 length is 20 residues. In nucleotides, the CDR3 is TGTGCCAGCAGCAAAGAAGAGGGGTGGAGTCTCTGGAGAAGCAAAGAGACCCAGTACTTC. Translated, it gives CASSKEEGWSLWRSKETQYF.

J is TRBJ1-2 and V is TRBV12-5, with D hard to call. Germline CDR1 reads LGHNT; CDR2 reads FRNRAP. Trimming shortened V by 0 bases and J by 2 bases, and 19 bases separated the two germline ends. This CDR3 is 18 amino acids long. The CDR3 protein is CASGLVLSGDWRNYGYTF. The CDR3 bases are TGTGCTAGTGGTTTGGTACTTTCAGGCGACTGGCGGAACTATGGCTACACCTTC.

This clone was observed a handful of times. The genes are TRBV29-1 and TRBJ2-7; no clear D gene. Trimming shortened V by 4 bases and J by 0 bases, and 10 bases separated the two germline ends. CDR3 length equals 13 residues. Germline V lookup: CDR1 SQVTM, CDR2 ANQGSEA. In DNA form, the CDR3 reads TGCAGCGTTGTCGAGATCAGCTCCTACGAGCAGTACTTC. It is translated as CSVVEISSYEQYF.

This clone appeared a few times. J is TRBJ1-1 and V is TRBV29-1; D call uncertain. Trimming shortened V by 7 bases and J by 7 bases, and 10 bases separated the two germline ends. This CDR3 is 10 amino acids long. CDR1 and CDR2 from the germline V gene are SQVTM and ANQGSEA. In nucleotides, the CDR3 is TGCAGCGGCCGGGTGGGTGAAGCTTTCTTT. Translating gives CSGRVGEAFF.

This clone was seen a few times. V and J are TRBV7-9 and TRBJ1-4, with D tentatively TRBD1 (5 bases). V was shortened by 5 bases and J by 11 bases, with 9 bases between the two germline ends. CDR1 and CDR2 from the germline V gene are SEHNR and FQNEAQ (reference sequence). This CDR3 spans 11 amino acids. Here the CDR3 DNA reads TGTGCCAGCAGCCGGGACCTTAAACTGTTTTTT. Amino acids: CASSRDLKLFF.

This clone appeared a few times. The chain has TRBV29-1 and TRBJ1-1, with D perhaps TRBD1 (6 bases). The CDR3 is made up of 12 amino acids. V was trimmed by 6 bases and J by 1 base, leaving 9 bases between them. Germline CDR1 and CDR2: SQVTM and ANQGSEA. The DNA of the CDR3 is TGCAGCGTCGGACAGAGGAACACTGAAGCTTTCTTT. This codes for CSVGQRNTEAFF.

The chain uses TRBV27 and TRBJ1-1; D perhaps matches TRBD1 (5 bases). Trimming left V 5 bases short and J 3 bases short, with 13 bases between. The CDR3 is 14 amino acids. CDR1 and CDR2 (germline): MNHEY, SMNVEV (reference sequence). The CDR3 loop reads CASSRDGADTEAFF. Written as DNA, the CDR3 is TGTGCCAGCAGTAGGGACGGGGCGGACACTGAAGCTTTCTTT.

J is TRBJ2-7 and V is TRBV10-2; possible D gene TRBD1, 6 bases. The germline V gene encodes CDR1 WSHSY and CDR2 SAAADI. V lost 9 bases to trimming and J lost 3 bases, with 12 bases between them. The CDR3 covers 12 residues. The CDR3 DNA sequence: TGCGCCAGTCAGGGGAATTTCTACGAGCAGTACTTC. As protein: CASQGNFYEQYF.

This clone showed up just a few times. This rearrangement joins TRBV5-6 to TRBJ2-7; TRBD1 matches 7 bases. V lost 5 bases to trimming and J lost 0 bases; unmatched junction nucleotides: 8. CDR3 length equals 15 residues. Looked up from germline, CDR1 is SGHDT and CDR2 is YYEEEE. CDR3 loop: CASSLGQAISYEQYF. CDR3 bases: TGTGCCAGCAGTTTAGGACAGGCGATCTCCTACGAGCAGTACTTC.

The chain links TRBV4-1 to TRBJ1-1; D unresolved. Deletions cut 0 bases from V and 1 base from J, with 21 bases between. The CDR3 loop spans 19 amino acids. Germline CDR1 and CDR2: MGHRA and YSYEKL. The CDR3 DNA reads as TGCGCCAGCAGCCAAGATCTGTTAAGGATGGACGGACCGAACACTGAAGCTTTCTTT. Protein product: CASSQDLLRMDGPNTEAFF.

CDR3 region: CSVRTALTLHGRYGYTF. The CDR3 nucleotides are TGCAGCGTCAGGACAGCTCTAACCCTCCATGGGCGTTATGGCTACACCTTC. The V call is TRBV29-1, the J call TRBJ1-2, with D possibly matching TRBD1 (6 bases). CDR3 length equals 17 residues. Germline CDR1 and CDR2: SQVTM and ANQGSEA. Trimming stripped 6 bases from V and 5 bases from J, with 28 bases between.

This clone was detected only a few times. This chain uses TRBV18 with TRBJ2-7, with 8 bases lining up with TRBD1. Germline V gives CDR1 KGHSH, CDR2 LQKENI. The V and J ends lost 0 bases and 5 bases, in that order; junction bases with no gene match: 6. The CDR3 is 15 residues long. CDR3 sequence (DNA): TGTGCCAGCTCACCACCCAGCAGGGGGCCGGACGAGCAGTACTTC. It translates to CASSPPSRGPDEQYF. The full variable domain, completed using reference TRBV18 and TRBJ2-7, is NAGVMQNPRHLVRRRGQEARLRCSPMKGHSHVYWYRQLPEEGLKFMVYLQKENIIDESGMPKERFSAEFPKEGPSILRIQQVVRGDSAAYFCASSPPSRGPDEQYFGPGTRLTVT.

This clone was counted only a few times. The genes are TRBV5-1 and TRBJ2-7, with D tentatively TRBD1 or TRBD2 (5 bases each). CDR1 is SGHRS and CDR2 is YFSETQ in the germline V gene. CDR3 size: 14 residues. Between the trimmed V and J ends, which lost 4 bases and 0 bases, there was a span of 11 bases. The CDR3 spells CASSPLGTSYEQYF. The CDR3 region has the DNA TGCGCCAGCAGCCCATTAGGGACCTCCTACGAGCAGTACTTC.

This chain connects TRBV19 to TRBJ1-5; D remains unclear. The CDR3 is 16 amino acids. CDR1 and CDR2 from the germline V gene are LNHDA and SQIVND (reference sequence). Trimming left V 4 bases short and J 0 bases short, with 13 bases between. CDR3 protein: CASSNSRVTSNQPQHF. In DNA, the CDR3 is TGTGCCAGTAGTAATTCTAGGGTAACTAGCAATCAGCCCCAGCATTTT.

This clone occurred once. CDR3 amino acids: CAWIGGPGNTIYF. CDR3 coding DNA: TGTGCCTGGATCGGGGGCCCTGGAAACACCATATATTTT. This chain uses TRBV30 with TRBJ1-3; a weak D match, TRBD1 (6 bases). Germline assignment: CDR1 GTSNPN and CDR2 SVGIG (reference sequence). The ends were cut back, 4 bases at V and 2 bases at J, with 9 bases in the middle. The CDR3 spans 13 residues.

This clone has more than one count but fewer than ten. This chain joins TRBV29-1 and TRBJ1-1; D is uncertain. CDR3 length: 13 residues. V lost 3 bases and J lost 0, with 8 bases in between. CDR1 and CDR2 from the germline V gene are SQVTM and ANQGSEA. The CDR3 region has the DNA TGCAGCGTTGAGAAGAGCTTGAACACTGAAGCTTTCTTT. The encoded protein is CSVEKSLNTEAFF.

CDR3 amino acids: CASSVQGRAYEQYF. The CDR3 DNA reads TGTGCCAGCAGCGTACAGGGCCGAGCCTACGAGCAGTACTTC. The V call is TRBV7-2, the J call TRBJ2-7; TRBD1 is a possible D gene (6 bases). Trimming removed 5 bases from V and 2 bases from J, with 13 bases in between. The germline V gene has CDR1 SGHTA and CDR2 FQGNSA. This CDR3 spans 14 amino acids.